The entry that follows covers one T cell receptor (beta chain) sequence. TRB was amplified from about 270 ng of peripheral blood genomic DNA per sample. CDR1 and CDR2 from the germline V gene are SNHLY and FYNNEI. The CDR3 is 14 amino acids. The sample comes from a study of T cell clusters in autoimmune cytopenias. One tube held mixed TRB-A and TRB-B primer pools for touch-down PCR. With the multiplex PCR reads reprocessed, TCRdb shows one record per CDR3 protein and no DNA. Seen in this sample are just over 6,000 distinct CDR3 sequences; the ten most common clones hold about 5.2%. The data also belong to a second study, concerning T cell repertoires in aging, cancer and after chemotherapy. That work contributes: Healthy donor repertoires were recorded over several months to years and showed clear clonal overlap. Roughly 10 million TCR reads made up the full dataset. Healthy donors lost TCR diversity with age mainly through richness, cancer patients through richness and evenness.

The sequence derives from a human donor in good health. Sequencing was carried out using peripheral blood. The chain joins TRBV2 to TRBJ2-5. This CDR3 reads CASSEVRSGETQYF.